This T cell receptor beta chain was sequenced during a study of T cells in localized non-small cell lung cancer. This CDR3 has 18 residues. CDR1 and CDR2 (germline): LGHNA, YNFKEQ. Trimming cost V 2 bases and J 0 bases; bases outside gene matches: 7. Study observations and caveats: In adjacent lung, a median roughly 58 of the top 100 tumor clones were found. Tumor trailed uninvolved adjacent lung in T cell clonality, which peaked there.

Worth noting for this clone: The antigen is unknown.

TCRdb's copy holds only in-frame clones and misses some; the assay was immunoSEQ multiplex PCR. The sample yields about 18,000 clones, around 89% seen once. The rearrangement joins TRBV4-2 to TRBJ2-3; 11 nucleotides line up with TRBD2. Sequenced here: peripheral blood, sampled before any cancer treatment. This TCR derives from a male donor older than 55 with stage II squamous cell lung carcinoma. The CDR3 bases are TGTGCCAGCAGCCAACGATCCGGGACTAGCGGCAGCACAGATACGCAGTATTTT. Translated: CASSQRSGTSGSTDTQYF.